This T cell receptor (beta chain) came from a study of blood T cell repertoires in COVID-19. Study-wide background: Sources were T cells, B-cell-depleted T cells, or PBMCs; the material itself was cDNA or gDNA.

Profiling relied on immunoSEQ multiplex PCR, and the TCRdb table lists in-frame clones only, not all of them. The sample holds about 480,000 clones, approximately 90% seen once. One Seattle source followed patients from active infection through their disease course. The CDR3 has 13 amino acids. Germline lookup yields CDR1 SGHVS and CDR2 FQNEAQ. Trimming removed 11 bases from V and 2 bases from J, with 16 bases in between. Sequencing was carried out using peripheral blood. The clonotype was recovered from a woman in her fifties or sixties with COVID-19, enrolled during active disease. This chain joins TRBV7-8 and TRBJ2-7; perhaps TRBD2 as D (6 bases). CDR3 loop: CASRAGLAYEQYF. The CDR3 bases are TGTGCCTCCCGGGCGGGGTTAGCCTACGAGCAGTACTTC.